The 13 T cell receptor beta chains reported below all come from one sample, sequenced in a study of early T cells in non-severe SARS-CoV-2 infection. TCRdb fed the 5' RACE reads into MiXCR, producing one record per CDR3 protein. The table records roughly 51,000 distinct CDR3 sequences, about 6% of them present only once. This material consisted of whole blood, taken at baseline. These receptors were collected from an adult who was a healthcare worker with PCR-confirmed SARS-CoV-2 infection or an uninfected control (not recorded which).

This clonotype was seen at least ten times. V gene TRBV6-2 or TRBV6-3 combines with J gene TRBJ2-1; the D is unclear. With 4 bases removed from V and 0 bases from J, the gap between germline ends came to 13 bases. The CDR3 consists of 16 residues. The germline CDR1 and CDR2 sequences are MNHEY and SVGEGT. In nucleotides, the CDR3 is TGTGCCAGCAGTTTCGCACGCTCAAGCTCCTACAATGAGCAGTTCTTC. It yields the protein CASSFARSSSYNEQFF.

This clonotype was observed at least ten times. The chain carries TRBV12-2 and TRBJ2-6; the D call TRBD2 from the table was never checked on the DNA. TRBV12-2 is termed a pseudogene. The CDR3 contains 23 residues. CDR3 protein: CASRFPLNLLKRDYSSGANVLTF. CDR3 in DNA: TGTGCAAGTCGCTTCCCCCTTAATCTCCTCAAGCGGGACTACAGCTCTGGGGCCAACGTCCTGACTTTC.

This clonotype showed up many times. The chain joins TRBV18 to TRBJ2-7; 7 positions agree with TRBD2. CDR3 size: 16 residues. Germline lookup yields CDR1 KGHSH and CDR2 LQKENI. Trimming cost V 0 bases and J 3 bases; bases outside gene matches: 8. Here the CDR3 reads CASSPPGGVIGYEQYF. CDR3 bases: TGTGCCAGCTCACCACCGGGGGGGGTCATCGGCTACGAGCAGTACTTC.

This clonotype was observed a few times. The gene calls are TRBV20-1 and TRBJ1-6, with D maybe TRBD1 (5 bases). The CDR3 covers 13 residues. Trimming cost V 6 bases and J 0 bases, with 6 bases left between them. Germline lookup yields CDR1 DFQATT and CDR2 SNEGSKA (reference sequence). CDR3 bases: TGCAGTGCCGGGGCCTCCTATAATTCACCCCTCCACTTT. Translated, it gives CSAGASYNSPLHF.

This clonotype was seen more than once but under ten times. The CDR3: CSASRQGIRFTNEKLFF. CDR3 nucleotide sequence: TGCAGTGCTTCTCGACAGGGAATTCGCTTCACTAATGAAAAACTGTTTTTT. The J gene is TRBJ1-4, the V gene TRBV20-1; 7 bases map to TRBD1. Germline V gene data show CDR1 as DFQATT and CDR2 as SNEGSKA (reference sequence). The trim removed 5 bases at V and 2 bases at J, leaving 14 bases unmatched. CDR3 size: 17 residues.

A few counts support this clonotype. The CDR3 region has the DNA TGCAGTGCTAGTTCGGGGGCAGATACGCAGTATTTT. Its protein is CSASSGADTQYF. The chain is built from TRBV20-1 and TRBJ2-3; D is possibly TRBD2 (6 bases). Germline lookup yields CDR1 DFQATT and CDR2 SNEGSKA (reference sequence). V was pared by 3 bases and J by 4 bases, with 8 bases between. This CDR3 contains 12 residues.

This clonotype came up a few times. The genes are TRBV29-1 and TRBJ2-1, with a weak D call TRBD1 (5 bases). Germline lookup yields CDR1 SQVTM and CDR2 ANQGSEA. This CDR3 comprises 11 residues. V gave up 4 bases and J gave up 8 bases, with 9 bases separating them. The CDR3, as DNA: TGCAGCGTTGGTTGGGGCGATGAGCAGTTCTTC. Amino acid sequence: CSVGWGDEQFF.

As to this clonotype: This may stem from a read error, because a much larger clone lies one nucleotide away. The chain joins TRBV2 to TRBJ2-7; 11 bases are a match to TRBD2. V lost 2 bases, J lost 6 bases, and 6 bases stayed unmatched. In germline, CDR1 is SNHLY, CDR2 FYNNEI. This CDR3 spans 15 amino acids. CDR3 sequence reads: CASSEIGLAGGEQYF. The CDR3 nucleotides are TGTGCCAGCAGTGAAATCGGCCTAGCGGGGGGCGAGCAGTACTTC.

The table lists this clonotype with a few counts. The V and J genes are TRBV6-6 and TRBJ1-2; the D gene is possibly TRBD1 (5 bases). The CDR3 sequence is 17 residues long. Trimming shortened V by 8 bases and J by 2 bases, and 24 bases separated the two germline ends. The germline V gene encodes CDR1 MNHNY and CDR2 SVGAGI (reference sequence). CDR3 bases: TGTGCCAGCGAAGAGGAGAGGGACGGACAACCGAACTATGGCTACACCTTC. It codes for CASEEERDGQPNYGYTF.

The chain links TRBV4-3 to TRBJ1-2; D is unclear. Germline V gene sequence: CDR1 LGHNA, CDR2 YSLEER. There are 15 residues in the CDR3. V dropped 1 base and J dropped 0 bases, with 9 bases sitting between them. Here the CDR3 DNA reads TGCGCCAGCAGCCAAGTATACAGCCCTAACTATGGCTACACCTTC. Translating it yields CASSQVYSPNYGYTF.

The chain carries TRBV25-1 and TRBJ2-1, with 11 nucleotides matching TRBD2. V was clipped by 5 bases and J by 4 bases; unmatched bases: 7. Germline V gene data show CDR1 as MGHDK and CDR2 as SYGVNS. The CDR3 is 16 amino acids. The CDR3 DNA follows: TGTGCCAGCAGTTCCCTAGCGGGGGGCAGTTACAATGAGCAGTTCTTC. Amino acids: CASSSLAGGSYNEQFF.

This clonotype was seen a handful of times. The rearrangement links TRBV7-2 to TRBJ2-2, with D perhaps matching TRBD1 (5 bases). The germline V gene encodes CDR1 SGHTA and CDR2 FQGNSA. The CDR3 contains 15 residues. The ends were cut back, 5 bases at V and 0 bases at J, with 10 bases in the middle. The chain's CDR3 is CASSLGHTNTGELFF. The CDR3 DNA is TGTGCCAGCAGCCTCGGACATACGAACACCGGGGAGCTGTTTTTT.

This clonotype has at least ten counts. The J gene is TRBJ2-1, the V gene TRBV3-1; TRBD2 aligns across 7 bases. There are 16 residues in the CDR3. V shed 1 base, J shed 8 bases, and the junction held 11 bases outside the gene matches. CDR1 and CDR2 from the germline V gene are LGHDT and YNNKEL (reference sequence). The CDR3 DNA reads TGTGCCAGCAGCCAAGGCCCTATGGCGGGGGTTTATGAGCAGTTCTTC. Translated, it gives CASSQGPMAGVYEQFF.